A single sample is the source of the 25 T cell receptor beta chains below, sequenced in a study of T cells in Graves' hyperthyroidism and ophthalmopathy. Researchers took RNA transcripts and amplified the TCR beta CDR3 regions from them. TCR CDR3 regions were first amplified by RT-PCR with HTBI primers. Each CDR3 protein gets one entry after TCRdb re-called the multiplex PCR reads with MiXCR. The table records about 660,000 distinct CDR3 sequences, less than 45% of them present only once. The sample consisted of peripheral blood or thyroid tissue (not recorded which). Receptors originate from an adult man with Graves' disease, either hyperthyroidism or ophthalmopathy (not recorded which).

This sequence joins TRBV20-1 and TRBJ1-6, with TRBD1 identical over 11 bases. From germline, CDR1 is DFQATT and CDR2 SNEGSKA (reference sequence). There are 16 residues in the CDR3. After removal of 6 bases from V and 7 bases from J, the junction contained 11 bases not matched to a gene. The CDR3: CSAQTGTGGGNSPLHF. CDR3 in DNA: TGCAGTGCCCAAACCGGGACAGGGGGTGGGAATTCACCCCTCCACTTT.

V usage is TRBV7-2 and J usage is TRBJ2-5, with D possibly being TRBD1 (5 bases). The CDR3 totals 15 residues. Germline V gives CDR1 SGHTA, CDR2 FQGNSA. The ends were cut back, 6 bases at V and 1 base at J, with 15 bases in the middle. The CDR3 region has the DNA TGTGCCAGCAGTCCGGAATGGGGCGCCCAAGAGACCCAGTACTTC. Its translation: CASSPEWGAQETQYF.

The genes are TRBV18 and TRBJ1-1, with D perhaps matching TRBD1 (5 bases). The germline CDR1 and CDR2 sequences are KGHSH and LQKENI. The CDR3 has 13 amino acids. Trimming took 4 bases from V and 4 from J, leaving 10 bases between them. CDR3 amino acids: CASSQGRITEAFF. In DNA, the CDR3 is TGTGCCAGCTCACAGGGGCGGATCACTGAAGCTTTCTTT.

The CDR3 DNA is TGCAGTGCCTTGGAGACAGGGGACTATGGCTACACCTTC. The encoded protein is CSALETGDYGYTF. The J gene is TRBJ1-2, the V gene TRBV20-1; 8 positions match TRBD1. Germline V gives CDR1 DFQATT, CDR2 SNEGSKA (reference sequence). V was pared by 6 bases and J by 3 bases, with 6 bases of the junction left unmatched. The CDR3 runs to 13 residues.

The chain uses TRBV2 and TRBJ1-2; possible D gene TRBD1, 6 bases. The CDR3 contains 14 residues. Trimming stripped 2 bases from V and 10 bases from J, with 17 bases between. Germline V gives CDR1 SNHLY, CDR2 FYNNEI. CDR3 amino acids: CASSESRGSLVYTF. DNA for the CDR3: TGTGCCAGCAGTGAAAGCAGGGGAAGTCTTGTCTACACCTTC.

This rearrangement joins TRBV19 to TRBJ1-1, with D tentatively TRBD1 (5 bases). V shed 11 bases and J shed 2 bases, with 21 bases lying between them. The germline gives CDR1 LNHDA, CDR2 SQIVND (reference sequence). The CDR3 has 15 amino acids. The CDR3 coding sequence is TGTGCCTGGAGTGTTTGGGGGGGGACCAACACTGAAGCTTTCTTT. This codes for CAWSVWGGTNTEAFF.

The chain links TRBV2 to TRBJ1-5, with D tentatively TRBD1 (6 bases). CDR1 SNHLY and CDR2 FYNNEI come from the germline V gene. V was shortened by 6 bases and J by 1 base, with 22 bases between the two germline ends. The CDR3 length is 18 residues. For the CDR3, the DNA is TGTGCCAGCAGCGACCCCGGGACACCGGGACAAAGCAATCAGCCCCAGCATTTT. As protein: CASSDPGTPGQSNQPQHF.

On this clonotype: At one boundary the junction diverges from the germline segment, which might be a read error. The V call is TRBV20-1, the J call TRBJ1-6, with a possible D match to TRBD1 (6 bases). CDR1 and CDR2 (germline): DFQATT, SNEGSKA (reference sequence). The CDR3 has 15 residues. CDR3 sequence reads: CSARDLEGDDSPPHF. The CDR3 DNA is TGCAGTGCTAGAGATCTAGAGGGGGACGATTCACCCCCCCACTTT.

This clonotype occurred a few times. This chain uses TRBV6-5 with TRBJ2-7, with D possibly matching TRBD1 (5 bases). Germline-derived CDR1 and CDR2 are MNHEY and SVGAGI. Trimming pared 5 bases from V and 3 bases from J, leaving 14 bases between. This CDR3 comprises 14 residues. The CDR3 nucleotides are TGTGCCAGCAGTGAAGCGTCGACAGACTACGAGCAGTACTTC. Its translation: CASSEASTDYEQYF.

This chain uses TRBV9 with TRBJ1-5, with 8 bases fitting TRBD1. Germline V gene sequence: CDR1 SGDLS, CDR2 YYNGEE. The CDR3 consists of 15 residues. J was trimmed by 6 bases and V by 4 bases; bases with no gene match: 9. This CDR3 reads CASSQDRGSVQPQHF. CDR3 bases: TGTGCCAGCAGCCAAGACAGGGGTTCCGTTCAGCCCCAGCATTTT.

CDR3 amino acids: CAISAREAGRGETQYF. The CDR3 bases are TGTGCCATCAGTGCTAGAGAGGCGGGCAGAGGGGAGACCCAGTACTTC. The J gene is TRBJ2-5, the V gene TRBV10-3, with a tentative D call TRBD2 (5 bases). Germline values: CDR1 ENHRY, CDR2 SYGVKD. The CDR3 spans 16 residues. V was trimmed by 4 bases and J by 5 bases, leaving 20 bases between them.

This clonotype has a count of ten or more. The V call is TRBV29-1, the J call TRBJ1-2; perhaps TRBD1 as D (5 bases). Germline assignment: CDR1 SQVTM and CDR2 ANQGSEA. The CDR3 extends over 14 amino acids. V lost 3 bases, J lost 6 bases, and 17 bases lay in between. The CDR3 loop is CSVDRGGDRDGYTF. The CDR3, as DNA: TGCAGCGTTGATCGCGGGGGGGATCGGGATGGCTACACCTTC. The variable domain in full, with the rest retrieved from reference TRBV29-1 and TRBJ1-2, is SAVISQKPSRDICQRGTSLTIQCQVDSQVTMMFWYRQQPGQSLTLIATANQGSEATYESGFVIDKFPISRPNLTFSTLTVSNMSPEDSSIYLCSVDRGGDRDGYTFGSGTRLTVV.

The V gene is TRBV2, the J gene TRBJ1-5; D not resolved. Germline values: CDR1 SNHLY, CDR2 FYNNEI. V was shortened by 5 bases and J by 4 bases, with 12 bases between the two germline ends. The CDR3 spans 14 residues. The CDR3 spells CASSMGRANQPQHF. The CDR3 DNA is TGTGCCAGCAGTATGGGGAGGGCAAATCAGCCCCAGCATTTT.

At least ten counts were recorded for this clonotype. The chain links TRBV7-6 to TRBJ1-6; TRBD1 matches at 10 bases. V trimming: 0 bases; J trimming: 9 bases; junction bases outside the gene matches: 5. This CDR3 comprises 16 residues. Germline V CDR1 and CDR2: SGHVS, FNYEAQ. CDR3 sequence reads: CASSLAGQGLGSPLHF. In DNA, the CDR3 is TGTGCCAGCAGCTTAGCGGGACAGGGGTTGGGTTCACCCCTCCACTTT.

The genes are TRBV2 and TRBJ2-1; maybe TRBD2 (6 bases). The V gene lost 2 bases and the J gene lost 4 bases, with 12 bases spanning the gap. CDR1 is SNHLY, CDR2 FYNNEI, per germline. The CDR3 has 15 residues. The CDR3 loop is CASSETPSEYNEQFF. CDR3 DNA: TGTGCCAGCAGTGAAACACCTAGCGAATACAATGAGCAGTTCTTC.

This clonotype was counted ten times or more. J is TRBJ1-6 and V is TRBV9; unclear D gene. The CDR3 is 14 residues long. Germline-derived CDR1 and CDR2 are SGDLS and YYNGEE. Deletions cut 3 bases from V and 12 bases from J, with 16 bases between. CDR3 nucleotides: TGTGCCAGCAGCGCCACACATGCCGCGCAACCCCTCCACTTT. It specifies CASSATHAAQPLHF.

The table lists this clonotype with many counts. This chain uses TRBV2 with TRBJ1-5; D is uncertain. Germline-derived CDR1 and CDR2 are SNHLY and FYNNEI. V was pared by 5 bases and J by 2 bases, with 10 bases between. This CDR3 is built from 14 residues. The CDR3, as DNA: TGTGCCAGCAGTCCCGGTTGGGGCAATCAGCCCCAGCATTTT. Encoded protein: CASSPGWGNQPQHF.

This clonotype was seen once. This chain links TRBV10-3 with TRBJ2-6; D unclear. CDR1 is ENHRY, CDR2 SYGVKD, per germline. V lost 11 bases and J 1 base, leaving 12 bases between the germline ends. The CDR3 covers 14 residues. The CDR3 DNA reads as TGTGCCGCCAGGTGGGATTCTGGGGCCAACGTCCTGACTTTC. Amino acids: CAARWDSGANVLTF.

This clonotype was seen more than once but under ten times. The J gene is TRBJ1-1, the V gene TRBV6-6; D perhaps matches TRBD1 (5 bases). CDR1 MNHNY and CDR2 SVGAGI come from the germline V gene (reference sequence). CDR3 size: 12 residues. V was clipped by 6 bases and J by 8 bases, with 13 bases between them. Written as DNA, the CDR3 is TGTGCCAGCAGGAGGGGAAGCCAGGAAGCTTTCTTT. Its translation: CASRRGSQEAFF.

The chain couples TRBV4-1 to TRBJ2-7; D is perhaps TRBD1 (6 bases). CDR1 is MGHRA and CDR2 is YSYEKL in the germline V gene. The CDR3 has 16 amino acids. Trimming took off 2 bases at V and 0 bases at J, with 14 bases between the two ends. The CDR3 is CASSQSRDTSSYEQYF. CDR3 bases: TGCGCCAGCAGCCAAAGCCGGGACACTTCCTCCTACGAGCAGTACTTC.

The V and J genes are TRBV5-1 and TRBJ1-5; D is perhaps TRBD1 (6 bases). Germline V lookup: CDR1 SGHRS, CDR2 YFSETQ. The CDR3 runs to 14 residues. Trimming removed 2 bases from V and 6 bases from J, with 12 bases in between. The CDR3 nucleotides are TGCGCCAGCAGCTTACAGGGTCAAGGTCAGCCCCAGCATTTT. Its translation: CASSLQGQGQPQHF.

The chain combines TRBV7-9 with TRBJ2-7; D tentatively fits TRBD1 or TRBD2 (5 bases each). Germline values: CDR1 SEHNR, CDR2 FQNEAQ (reference sequence). Trimming took off 5 bases at V and 0 bases at J, with 20 bases between the two ends. This CDR3 spans 17 amino acids. The CDR3 is CASSNALGTVRSYEQYF. CDR3 DNA: TGTGCCAGCAGCAATGCACTCGGGACGGTACGCTCCTACGAGCAGTACTTC.

This clonotype has at least ten counts. Germline and junction disagree at one end, which may indicate a read error. This chain connects TRBV5-1 to TRBJ1-1; 8 bases line up with TRBD1. Germline V gene sequence: CDR1 SGHRS, CDR2 YFSETQ. CDR3 length: 14 residues. The CDR3: CASSLTGGNTEAFF. The CDR3 bases are TGTGCCAGCAGCCTAACAGGGGGGAACACTGAAGCTTTCTTT.

The rearrangement joins TRBV4-1 to TRBJ1-2; D remains unclear. Looked up from germline, CDR1 is MGHRA and CDR2 is YSYEKL. CDR3 size: 14 residues. V lost 3 bases, J lost 0 bases, and 8 bases lay in between. The CDR3 loop is CASSQHSSNYGYTF. The CDR3 nucleotides read TGCGCCAGCAGCCAGCACAGCTCTAACTATGGCTACACCTTC.

The rearrangement links TRBV11-2 to TRBJ1-3; D remains ambiguous. The germline gives CDR1 SGHAT, CDR2 FQNNGV. V dropped 10 bases and J dropped 2 bases, with 15 bases sitting between them. The length of the CDR3 is 14 residues. In nucleotides, the CDR3 is TGTGCCACCCCTGCCAGCACTACTGGAAACACCATATATTTT. As protein: CATPASTTGNTIYF.